This T cell receptor beta chain was sequenced in a study of blood T cell repertoires in COVID-19. Turning to the study itself: PBMCs, B-cell-depleted T cells, or T cells provided the cDNA or gDNA that made up the material.

This CDR3 has 14 residues. Germline-derived CDR1 and CDR2 are SEHNR and FQNEAQ (reference sequence). The germline V and J ends were trimmed by 3 bases and 8 bases, with 14 bases remaining between them. TCRdb's table, derived via immunoSEQ multiplex PCR, lists solely in-frame clones and lacks some. In the table there are some 80,000 clones, around 83% of which are singletons. This clone was observed a single time. The chain has TRBV7-9 and TRBJ2-1; possibly TRBD2 for D (6 bases). Sequencing used peripheral blood. The source of this sequence is a man aged 55 to 69 with COVID-19, enrolled during active disease. CDR3 coding DNA: TGTGCCAGCAGCTTTAATCGGGGGAGCGATGAGCAGTTCTTC. Translated: CASSFNRGSDEQFF.